These T cell receptor beta chains were read from a single sample in a study of glioma-infiltrating T cells after dendritic cell vaccination. Measured with immunoSEQ multiplex PCR; TCRdb has only the in-frame clones, and not every one. This sample carries 100,000 or so clones, around 80% of them seen once, and the ten largest clones take 5.4%. The sample was blood, taken after dendritic cell vaccination. These receptors were collected from a human donor with glioblastoma. Each CDR3 is given with its conserved first and last residue. Each record gives: clone size, V gene, J gene, D gene, CDR3 protein, CDR3 DNA. The D gene is left open where the match is weak. Size values are once, few and many counts, or a class for expanded clones, and some rows have none.

.,TRBV28,TRBJ2-3,TRBD1,CASSTNRGRGGDTQYF,TGTGCCAGCAGCACAAACAGGGGGCGCGGGGGAGATACGCAGTATTTT
.,TRBV25-1,TRBJ1-1,.,CASRHTGNTEAFF,TGTGCCAGCAGACATACAGGGAACACTGAAGCTTTCTTT
few,TRBV28,TRBJ1-4,TRBD1,CASSEQGAGINEKLFF,TGTGCCAGCAGTGAACAGGGGGCGGGGATTAATGAAAAACTGTTTTTT
.,TRBV5-1,TRBJ2-3,.,CASSFGGAGDTQYF,TGCGCCAGCAGCTTTGGCGGGGCGGGAGATACGCAGTATTTT
.,TRBV6-1,TRBJ2-7,TRBD1,CASRGGTTSYEQYF,TGTGCCAGCAGAGGGGGCACAACCTCCTACGAGCAGTACTTC
once,TRBV9,TRBJ2-2,TRBD2,CASSVASGTPTNTGELFF,TGTGCCAGCAGCGTAGCTAGCGGGACCCCAACGAACACCGGGGAGCTGTTTTTT
.,TRBV6-5,TRBJ2-7,.,CASSQPGQYEQYF,TGTGCCAGCAGTCAACCTGGACAGTACGAGCAGTACTTC
.,TRBV28,TRBJ2-1,.,CASRTGTTNNEQFF,TGTGCCAGCAGGACCGGGACAACCAACAATGAGCAGTTCTTC
.,TRBV10-1,TRBJ1-6,.,CASSATLNSPLHF,TGCGCCAGCAGTGCGACATTGAATTCACCCCTCCACTTT
.,TRBV5-4,TRBJ1-1,.,CASTQGYGTEAFF,TGTGCCAGCACCCAGGGATATGGCACTGAAGCTTTCTTT
.,TRBV19,TRBJ1-1,.,CASSAGVLNTEAFF,TGTGCCAGTAGTGCCGGAGTCTTGAACACTGAAGCTTTCTTT
.,TRBV28,TRBJ2-1,TRBD2,CASSLGLVAGAKGNEQFF,TGTGCCAGCAGTTTAGGCTTGGTAGCGGGAGCAAAGGGGAATGAGCAGTTCTTC
.,TRBV6-1,TRBJ2-7,.,CASMVNRAAYEQYF,TGTGCCAGCATGGTAAACAGGGCGGCCTACGAGCAGTACTTC
.,TRBV12-5,TRBJ1-5,.,CASGLAHQPQHF,TGTGCTAGTGGTTTAGCCCATCAGCCCCAGCATTTT
.,TRBV5-1,TRBJ1-2,.,CASSLDPTANYGYTF,TGCGCCAGCAGCTTGGACCCGACAGCCAACTATGGCTACACCTTC
once,TRBV5-1,TRBJ1-3,.,CASSFGPLSSGNTIYF,TGCGCCAGCAGCTTTGGGCCGCTCAGCTCTGGAAACACCATATATTTT
.,TRBV5-6,TRBJ2-7,.,CASSLVSPYEQYF,TGTGCCAGCAGCTTGGTCAGTCCCTACGAGCAGTACTTC
.,TRBV5-1,TRBJ1-4,.,CASSLQPGIGEKLFF,TGCGCCAGCAGCTTGCAACCGGGGATAGGAGAAAAACTGTTTTTT
.,TRBV5-1,TRBJ1-4,.,CASSLDRKIEKLFF,TGCGCCAGCAGCTTGGACAGGAAGATTGAAAAACTGTTTTTT
.,TRBV5-1,TRBJ1-1,.,CASSSGQPNTEAFF,TGCGCCAGCAGCTCAGGACAGCCGAACACTGAAGCTTTCTTT
.,TRBV5-1,TRBJ2-1,TRBD2,CASSYRTSGGHNEQFF,TGCGCCAGCAGCTACCGGACTAGCGGGGGCCACAATGAGCAGTTCTTC
.,TRBV5-1,TRBJ1-4,TRBD1,CASSLEVGGSQPTF,TGCGCCAGCAGCTTGGAGGTAGGGGGCTCCCAACCTACCTTT
.,TRBV28,TRBJ1-2,.,CASSQQSGGYTF,TGTGCCAGCAGTCAGCAATCAGGGGGCTACACCTTC
once,TRBV7-2,TRBJ2-3,.,CASSPNFISRSWYF,TGTGCCAGCAGCCCCAACTTTATATCGAGAAGCTGGTATTTT
once,TRBV19,TRBJ1-5,TRBD1,CASSIFHDRGNQPQHF,TGTGCCAGTAGTATCTTTCACGACAGGGGCAATCAGCCCCAGCATTTT
.,TRBV19,TRBJ1-4,.,CASSIVGDEKLFF,TGTGCCAGTAGTATAGTCGGGGATGAAAAACTGTTTTTT
.,TRBV10-2,TRBJ2-7,TRBD1,CASRYRGWEQYF,TGCGCCAGCCGGTACAGGGGTTGGGAGCAGTACTTC
.,TRBV29-1,TRBJ2-5,.,CSAAGSQETQYF,TGCAGCGCAGCAGGAAGCCAAGAGACCCAGTACTTC
.,TRBV28,TRBJ1-1,.,CASSPPSREYTEAFF,TGTGCCAGCAGTCCCCCCTCCCGGGAGTACACTGAAGCTTTCTTT
.,TRBV5-1,TRBJ2-7,.,CASSTTGTTYEQYF,TGCGCCAGCAGCACCACCGGGACAACCTACGAGCAGTACTTC
few,TRBV10-3,TRBJ2-7,TRBD2,CAISPGTSGIEQYF,TGTGCCATCAGTCCCGGGACTAGCGGTATCGAGCAGTACTTC
.,TRBV2,TRBJ2-7,.,CASSVRGIYEQYF,TGTGCCAGCAGTGTCCGGGGGATTTACGAGCAGTACTTC
.,TRBV6-5,TRBJ2-1,.,CASTQQTGREQFF,TGTGCCAGCACCCAACAGACAGGACGGGAGCAGTTCTTC
.,TRBV6-5,TRBJ1-1,.,CASSSNPGGSGEAFF,TGTGCCAGCAGCTCAAATCCGGGGGGCTCGGGTGAAGCTTTCTTT
few,TRBV19,TRBJ2-2,TRBD2,CASSTGGRTGELFF,TGTGCCAGTAGTACGGGGGGACGGACCGGGGAGCTGTTTTTT
.,TRBV6-6,TRBJ1-4,TRBD1,CASSSSTGGNEKLFF,TGTGCCAGCAGCTCATCGACAGGGGGTAACGAAAAACTGTTTTTT
.,TRBV2,TRBJ1-1,.,CVSGLPREAFF,TGTGTCTCAGGCCTACCAAGAGAAGCTTTCTTT
.,TRBV5-4,TRBJ1-5,TRBD1,CASSLWGQKSQPQHF,TGTGCCAGCAGCCTATGGGGACAGAAGTCTCAGCCCCAGCATTTT
.,TRBV5-4,TRBJ2-5,.,CASSLGPFETQYF,TGTGCCAGCAGCTTGGGGCCCTTCGAGACCCAGTACTTC
.,TRBV5-1,TRBJ2-3,.,CASSSGLNTDTQYF,TGCGCCAGCAGCTCCGGACTTAACACAGATACGCAGTATTTT